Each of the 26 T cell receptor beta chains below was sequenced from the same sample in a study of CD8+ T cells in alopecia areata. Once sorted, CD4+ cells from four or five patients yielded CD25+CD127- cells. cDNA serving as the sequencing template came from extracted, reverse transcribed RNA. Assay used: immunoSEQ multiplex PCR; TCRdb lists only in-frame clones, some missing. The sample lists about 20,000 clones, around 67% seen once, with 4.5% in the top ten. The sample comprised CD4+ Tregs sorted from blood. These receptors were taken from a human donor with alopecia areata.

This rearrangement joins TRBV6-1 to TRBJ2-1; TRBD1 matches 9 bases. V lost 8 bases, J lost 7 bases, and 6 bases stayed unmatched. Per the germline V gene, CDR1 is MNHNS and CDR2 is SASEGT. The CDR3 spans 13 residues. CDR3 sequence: CASGWDRANEQFF. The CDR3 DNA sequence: TGTGCCAGCGGGTGGGACAGGGCGAATGAGCAGTTCTTC.

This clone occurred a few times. In nucleotides, the CDR3 is TGTGCCAGCAGTTTCTCCAGGGGGCCCCAGCATTTT. Residues: CASSFSRGPQHF. V is TRBV28 and J is TRBJ1-5; tentative D call: TRBD1 (6 bases). Per germline, CDR1 MDHEN and CDR2 SYDVKM. The length of the CDR3 is 12 residues. Deletions cut 3 bases from V and 9 bases from J, with 9 bases between.

The CDR3 region has the DNA TGTGCCAGCAGTAGGAGGTTGGGCGAGACCCAGTACTTC. It codes for CASSRRLGETQYF. The chain combines TRBV27 with TRBJ2-5; possible D gene TRBD2, 5 bases. Germline V gives CDR1 MNHEY, CDR2 SMNVEV (reference sequence). With 5 bases removed from V and 5 bases from J, the gap between germline ends came to 12 bases. The CDR3 runs 13 residues.

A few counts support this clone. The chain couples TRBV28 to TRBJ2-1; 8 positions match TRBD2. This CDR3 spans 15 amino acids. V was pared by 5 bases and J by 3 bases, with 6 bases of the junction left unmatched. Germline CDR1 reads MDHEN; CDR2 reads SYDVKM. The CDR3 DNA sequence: TGTGCCAGCAGTCCTGGGGGACTAGACTACAATGAGCAGTTCTTC. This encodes CASSPGGLDYNEQFF.

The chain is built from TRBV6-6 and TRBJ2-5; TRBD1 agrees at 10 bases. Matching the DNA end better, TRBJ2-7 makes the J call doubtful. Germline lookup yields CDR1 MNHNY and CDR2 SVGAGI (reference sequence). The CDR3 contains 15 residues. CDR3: CASITGGTGVYEQYF. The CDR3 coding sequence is TGTGCCAGCATCACTGGGGGGACAGGGGTGTACGAGCAGTACTTC.

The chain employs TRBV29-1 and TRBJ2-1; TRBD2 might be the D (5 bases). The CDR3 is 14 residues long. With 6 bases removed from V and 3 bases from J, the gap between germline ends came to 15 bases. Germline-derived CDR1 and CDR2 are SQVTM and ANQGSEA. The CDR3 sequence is CSVAGQTGYNEQFF. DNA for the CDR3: TGCAGCGTCGCGGGCCAGACTGGCTACAATGAGCAGTTCTTC.

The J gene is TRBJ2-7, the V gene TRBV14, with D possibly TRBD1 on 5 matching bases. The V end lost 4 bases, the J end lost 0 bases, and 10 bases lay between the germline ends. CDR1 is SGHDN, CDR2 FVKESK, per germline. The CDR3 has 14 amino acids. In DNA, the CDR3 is TGTGCCAGCAGCCGAGACAGCCTCTCCTACGAGCAGTACTTC. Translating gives CASSRDSLSYEQYF. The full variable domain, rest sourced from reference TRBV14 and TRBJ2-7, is EAGVTQFPSHSVIEKGQTVTLRCDPISGHDNLYWYRRVMGKEIKFLLHFVKESKQDESGMPNNRFLAERTGGTYSTLKVQPAELEDSGVYFCASSRDSLSYEQYFGPGTRLTVT.

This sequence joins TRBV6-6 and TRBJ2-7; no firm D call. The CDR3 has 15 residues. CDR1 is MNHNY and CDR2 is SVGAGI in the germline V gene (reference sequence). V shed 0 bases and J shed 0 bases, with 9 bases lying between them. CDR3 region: CASSYSTLYSYEQYF. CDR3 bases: TGTGCCAGCAGTTACTCGACATTATACTCCTACGAGCAGTACTTC.

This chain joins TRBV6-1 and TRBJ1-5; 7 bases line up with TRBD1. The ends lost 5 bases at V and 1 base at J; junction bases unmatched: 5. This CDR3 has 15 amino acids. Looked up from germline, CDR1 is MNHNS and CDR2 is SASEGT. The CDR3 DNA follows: TGTGCCAGCAGTCGTACAGGGGCCAGCAATCAGCCCCAGCATTTT. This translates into CASSRTGASNQPQHF.

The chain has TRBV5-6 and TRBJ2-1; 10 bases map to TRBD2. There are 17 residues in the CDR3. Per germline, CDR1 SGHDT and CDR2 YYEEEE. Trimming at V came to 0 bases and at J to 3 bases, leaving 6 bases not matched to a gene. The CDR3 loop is CASSLEGSSGSYNEQFF. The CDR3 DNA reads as TGTGCCAGCAGCTTGGAGGGGTCTAGCGGGAGCTACAATGAGCAGTTCTTC.

This CDR3 reads CASSPLQGGGNEQFF. The CDR3 nucleotides read TGTGCCAGCTCACCACTCCAGGGAGGGGGCAATGAGCAGTTCTTC. The gene calls are TRBV18 and TRBJ2-1; D possibly corresponds to TRBD2 (7 bases). Germline CDR1 is KGHSH and CDR2 is LQKENI. The CDR3 is made up of 15 amino acids. V was clipped by 1 base and J by 6 bases, with 13 bases between them.

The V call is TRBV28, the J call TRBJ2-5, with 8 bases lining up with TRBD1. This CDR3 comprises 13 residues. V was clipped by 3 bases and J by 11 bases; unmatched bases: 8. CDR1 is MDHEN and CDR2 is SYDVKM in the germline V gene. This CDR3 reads CASSFDRGWEQYF. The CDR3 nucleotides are TGTGCCAGCAGTTTCGACAGGGGCTGGGAGCAGTACTTC.

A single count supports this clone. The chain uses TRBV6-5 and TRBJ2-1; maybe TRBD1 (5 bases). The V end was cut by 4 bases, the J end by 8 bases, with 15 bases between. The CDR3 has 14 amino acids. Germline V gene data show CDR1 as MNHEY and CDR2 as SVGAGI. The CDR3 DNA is TGTGCCAGCAGTTCGTTGTCAGGGCGCGATGAGCAGTTCTTC. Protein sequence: CASSSLSGRDEQFF.

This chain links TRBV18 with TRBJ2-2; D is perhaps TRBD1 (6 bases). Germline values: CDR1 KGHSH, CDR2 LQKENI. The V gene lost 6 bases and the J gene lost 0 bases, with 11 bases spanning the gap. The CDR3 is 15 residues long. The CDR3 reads CASSRQDPNTGELFF. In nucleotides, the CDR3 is TGTGCCAGCTCGCGACAGGACCCGAACACCGGGGAGCTGTTTTTT.

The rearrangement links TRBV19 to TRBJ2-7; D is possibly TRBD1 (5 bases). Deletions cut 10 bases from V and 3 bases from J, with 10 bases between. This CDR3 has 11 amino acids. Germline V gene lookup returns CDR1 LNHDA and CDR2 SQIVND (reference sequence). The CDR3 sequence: CATQQDYEQYF. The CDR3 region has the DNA TGTGCCACCCAACAGGACTACGAGCAGTACTTC.

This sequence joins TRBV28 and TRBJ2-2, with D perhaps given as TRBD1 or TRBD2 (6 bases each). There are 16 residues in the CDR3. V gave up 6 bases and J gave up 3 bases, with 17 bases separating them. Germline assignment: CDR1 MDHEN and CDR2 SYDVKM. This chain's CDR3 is CASRPPMGGDTGELFF. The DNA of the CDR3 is TGTGCCAGCAGGCCCCCAATGGGGGGCGACACCGGGGAGCTGTTTTTT.

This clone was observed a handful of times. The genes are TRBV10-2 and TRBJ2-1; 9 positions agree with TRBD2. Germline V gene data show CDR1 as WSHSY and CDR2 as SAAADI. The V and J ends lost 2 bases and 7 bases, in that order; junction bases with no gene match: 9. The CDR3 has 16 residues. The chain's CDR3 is CASSEIPGTSSNEQFF. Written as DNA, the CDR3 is TGCGCCAGCAGTGAGATCCCCGGGACTAGCTCTAATGAGCAGTTCTTC.

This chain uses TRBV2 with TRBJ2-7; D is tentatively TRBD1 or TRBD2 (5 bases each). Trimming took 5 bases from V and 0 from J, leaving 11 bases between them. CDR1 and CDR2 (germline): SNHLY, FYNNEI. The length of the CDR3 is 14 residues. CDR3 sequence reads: CASSRDESSYEQYF. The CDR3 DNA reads TGTGCCAGCAGTAGGGACGAGAGCTCCTACGAGCAGTACTTC. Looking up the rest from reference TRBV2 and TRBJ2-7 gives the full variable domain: EPEVTQTPSHQVTQMGQEVILRCVPISNHLYFYWYRQILGQKVEFLVSFYNNEISEKSEIFDDQFSVERPDGSNFTLKIRSTKLEDSAMYFCASSRDESSYEQYFGPGTRLTVT.

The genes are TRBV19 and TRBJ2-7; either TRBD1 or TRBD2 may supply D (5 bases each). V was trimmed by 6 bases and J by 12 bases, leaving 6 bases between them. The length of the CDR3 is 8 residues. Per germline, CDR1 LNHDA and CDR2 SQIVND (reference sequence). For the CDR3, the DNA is TGTGCCAGTAGGAGGGGGTACTTC. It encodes CASRRGYF.

The CDR3 sequence: CASSLSAYSNQPQHF. CDR3 sequence (DNA): TGTGCCAGCAGTTTATCTGCGTATAGCAATCAGCCCCAGCATTTT. The V call is TRBV27, the J call TRBJ1-5; no clear D. CDR1 is MNHEY, CDR2 SMNVEV, per germline (reference sequence). The CDR3 extends over 15 amino acids. Trimming removed 0 bases from V and 0 bases from J, with 6 bases in between.

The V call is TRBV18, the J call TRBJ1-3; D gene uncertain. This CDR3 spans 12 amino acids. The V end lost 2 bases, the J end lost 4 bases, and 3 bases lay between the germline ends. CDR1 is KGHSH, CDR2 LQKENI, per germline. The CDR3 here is CASSPGGNTIYF. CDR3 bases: TGTGCCAGCTCACCAGGAGGAAACACCATATATTTT.

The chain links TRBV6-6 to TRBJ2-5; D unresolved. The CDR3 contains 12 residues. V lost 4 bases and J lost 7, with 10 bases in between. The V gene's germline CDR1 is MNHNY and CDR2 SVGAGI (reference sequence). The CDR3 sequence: CASSSTYGTQYF. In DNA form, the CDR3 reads TGTGCCAGCAGTTCCACATATGGGACCCAGTACTTC.

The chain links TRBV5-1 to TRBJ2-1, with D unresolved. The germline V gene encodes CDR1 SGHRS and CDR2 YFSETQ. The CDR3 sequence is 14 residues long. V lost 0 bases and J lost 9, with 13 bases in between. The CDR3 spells CASSLEPILTEQFF. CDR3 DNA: TGCGCCAGCAGCTTGGAGCCTATTCTTACTGAGCAGTTCTTC.

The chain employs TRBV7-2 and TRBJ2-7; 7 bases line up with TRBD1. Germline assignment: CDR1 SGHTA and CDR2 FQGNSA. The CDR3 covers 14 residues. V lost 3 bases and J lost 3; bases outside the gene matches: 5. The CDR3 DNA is TGTGCCAGCAGCTTTAGGCCAGGGGGCTACGAGCAGTACTTC. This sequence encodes CASSFRPGGYEQYF.

CDR3 DNA sequence: TGCGCCAGCAGCAGGGGGGACGGGACGAACTACGAGCAGTACTTC. Translating gives CASSRGDGTNYEQYF. The V gene is TRBV5-1, the J gene TRBJ2-7; either TRBD1 or TRBD2 may fit D (6 bases each). CDR3 length: 15 amino acids. Germline values: CDR1 SGHRS, CDR2 YFSETQ. V was trimmed by 4 bases and J by 3 bases, leaving 17 bases between them.

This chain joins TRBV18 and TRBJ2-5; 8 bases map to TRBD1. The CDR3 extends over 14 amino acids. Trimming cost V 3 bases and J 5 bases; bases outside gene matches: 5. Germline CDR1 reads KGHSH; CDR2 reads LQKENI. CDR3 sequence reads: CASSPTGVSETQYF. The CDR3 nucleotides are TGTGCCAGCTCACCGACAGGGGTTTCGGAGACCCAGTACTTC.